Listed here is a single T cell receptor (beta chain). These data belong to a study of blood T cell repertoires in COVID-19. Looking at the study overall: T cells, B-cell-depleted T cells, or PBMCs supplied cDNA or gDNA.

TCRdb's copy holds only in-frame clones and misses some; the assay was immunoSEQ multiplex PCR. The data hold some 300,000 clones, with 86% observed a single time. The CDR3 is 19 residues long. The sequence was collected from a woman aged 65 to 85 with COVID-19, enrolled during active disease. This rearrangement joins TRBV21-1 to TRBJ2-1; the DNA was not used to check the table's D call, TRBD1. TRBV21-1 is recorded as a pseudogene. Specimen: peripheral blood. The CDR3 DNA sequence: TGTGCCAGCAGCAAAGAGGGCAGGGGGCGGGAATACTCCTACAATGAGCAGTTCTTC. This codes for CASSKEGRGREYSYNEQFF.